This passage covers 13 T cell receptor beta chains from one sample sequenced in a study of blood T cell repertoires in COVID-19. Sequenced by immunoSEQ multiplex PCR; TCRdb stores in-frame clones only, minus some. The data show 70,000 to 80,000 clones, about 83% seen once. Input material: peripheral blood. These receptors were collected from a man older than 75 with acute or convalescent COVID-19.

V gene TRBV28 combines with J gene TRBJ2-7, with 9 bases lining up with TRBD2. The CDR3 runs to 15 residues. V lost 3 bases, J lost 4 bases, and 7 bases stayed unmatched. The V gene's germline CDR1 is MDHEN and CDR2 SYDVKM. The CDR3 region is CASSFRAGGPYEQYF. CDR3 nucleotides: TGTGCCAGCAGTTTCCGGGCGGGAGGGCCGTACGAGCAGTACTTC.

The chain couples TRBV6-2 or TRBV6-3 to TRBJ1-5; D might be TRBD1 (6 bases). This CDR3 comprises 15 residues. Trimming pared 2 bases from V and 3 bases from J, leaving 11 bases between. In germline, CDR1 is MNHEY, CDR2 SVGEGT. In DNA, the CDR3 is TGTGCCAGCAGTTACGCGGGGGGGCCCAATCAGCCCCAGCATTTT. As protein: CASSYAGGPNQPQHF.

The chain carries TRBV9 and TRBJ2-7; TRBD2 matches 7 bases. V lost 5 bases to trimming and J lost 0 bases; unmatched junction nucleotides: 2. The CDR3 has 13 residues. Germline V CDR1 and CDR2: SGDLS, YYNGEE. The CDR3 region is CASSQRDSYEQYF. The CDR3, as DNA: TGTGCCAGCAGTCAGCGGGACTCCTACGAGCAGTACTTC.

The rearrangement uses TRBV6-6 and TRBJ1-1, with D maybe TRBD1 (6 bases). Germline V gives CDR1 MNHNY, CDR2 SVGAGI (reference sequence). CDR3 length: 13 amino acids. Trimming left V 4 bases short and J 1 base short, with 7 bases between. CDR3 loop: CASSSGQNTEAFF. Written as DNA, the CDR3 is TGTGCCAGCAGTTCGGGACAGAACACTGAAGCTTTCTTT.

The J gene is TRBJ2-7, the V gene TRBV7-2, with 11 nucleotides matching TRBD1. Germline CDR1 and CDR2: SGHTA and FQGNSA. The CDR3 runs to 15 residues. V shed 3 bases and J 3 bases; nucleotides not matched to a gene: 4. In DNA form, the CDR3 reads TGTGCCAGCAGCTTGGACAGGGGGCGTATCTACGAGCAGTACTTC. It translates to CASSLDRGRIYEQYF.

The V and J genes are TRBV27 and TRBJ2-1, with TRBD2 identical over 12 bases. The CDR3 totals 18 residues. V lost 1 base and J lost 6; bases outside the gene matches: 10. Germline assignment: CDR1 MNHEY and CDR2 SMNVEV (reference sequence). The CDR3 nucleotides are TGTGCCAGCAGTTTATGGCCTAGCGGGGGGGCCTTGCCCAATGAGCAGTTCTTC. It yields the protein CASSLWPSGGALPNEQFF.

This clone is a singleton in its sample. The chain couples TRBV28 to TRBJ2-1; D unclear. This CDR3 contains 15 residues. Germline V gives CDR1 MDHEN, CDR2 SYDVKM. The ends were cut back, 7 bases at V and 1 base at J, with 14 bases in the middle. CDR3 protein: CASIPGVGSYNEQFF. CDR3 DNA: TGTGCCAGCATCCCCGGAGTAGGTTCCTACAATGAGCAGTTCTTC.

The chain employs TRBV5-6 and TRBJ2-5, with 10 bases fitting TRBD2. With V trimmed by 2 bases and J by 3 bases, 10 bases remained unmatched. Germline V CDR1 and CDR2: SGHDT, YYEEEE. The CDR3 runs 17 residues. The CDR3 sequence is CASSLRAGGPFEETQYF. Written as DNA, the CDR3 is TGTGCCAGCAGCTTAAGAGCGGGGGGGCCGTTTGAAGAGACCCAGTACTTC.

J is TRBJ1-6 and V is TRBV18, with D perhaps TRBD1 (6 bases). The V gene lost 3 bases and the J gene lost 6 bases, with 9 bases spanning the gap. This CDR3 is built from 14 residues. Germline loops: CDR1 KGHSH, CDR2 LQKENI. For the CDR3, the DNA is TGTGCCAGCTCACCGGGACAACCTAATTCACCCCTCCACTTT. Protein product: CASSPGQPNSPLHF.

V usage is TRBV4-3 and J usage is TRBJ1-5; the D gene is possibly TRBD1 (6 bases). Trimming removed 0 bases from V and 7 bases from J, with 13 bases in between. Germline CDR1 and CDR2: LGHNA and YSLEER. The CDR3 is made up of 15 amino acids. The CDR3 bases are TGCGCCAGCAGCCAAGATCAGACAGGTTGGCAGCCCCAGCATTTT. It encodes CASSQDQTGWQPQHF.

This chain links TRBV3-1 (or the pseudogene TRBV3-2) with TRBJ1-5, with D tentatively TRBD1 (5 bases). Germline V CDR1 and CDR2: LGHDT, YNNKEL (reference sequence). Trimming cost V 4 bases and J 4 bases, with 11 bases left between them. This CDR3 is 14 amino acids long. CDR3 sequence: CASSPRQTNQPQHF. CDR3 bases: TGTGCCAGCAGCCCTCGACAGACTAATCAGCCCCAGCATTTT.

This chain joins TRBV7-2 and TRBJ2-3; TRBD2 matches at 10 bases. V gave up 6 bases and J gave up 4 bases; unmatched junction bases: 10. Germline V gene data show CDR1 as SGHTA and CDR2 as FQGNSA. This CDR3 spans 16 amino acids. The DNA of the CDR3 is TGTGCCAGCAGTCAAAGGCTAGCGGGAGTGTCAGATACGCAGTATTTT. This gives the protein CASSQRLAGVSDTQYF.

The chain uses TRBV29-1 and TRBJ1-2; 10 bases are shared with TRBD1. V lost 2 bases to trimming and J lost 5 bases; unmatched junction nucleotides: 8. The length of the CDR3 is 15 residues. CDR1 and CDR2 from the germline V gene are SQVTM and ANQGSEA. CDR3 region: CSVERDRGGGYGYTF. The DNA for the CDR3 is TGCAGCGTTGAAAGGGACAGGGGTGGCGGGTATGGCTACACCTTC.